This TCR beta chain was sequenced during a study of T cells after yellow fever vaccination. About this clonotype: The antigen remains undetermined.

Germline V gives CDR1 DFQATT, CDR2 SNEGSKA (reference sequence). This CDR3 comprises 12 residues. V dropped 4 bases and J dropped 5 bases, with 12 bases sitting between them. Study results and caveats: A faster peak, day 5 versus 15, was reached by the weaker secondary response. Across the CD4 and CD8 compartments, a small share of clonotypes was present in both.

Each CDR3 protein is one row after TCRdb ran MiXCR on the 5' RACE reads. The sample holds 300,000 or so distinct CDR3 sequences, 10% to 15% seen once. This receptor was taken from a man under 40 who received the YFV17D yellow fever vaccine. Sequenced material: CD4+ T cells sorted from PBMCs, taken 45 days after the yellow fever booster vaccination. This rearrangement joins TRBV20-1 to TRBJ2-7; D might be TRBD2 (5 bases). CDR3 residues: CSATVAGDEQYF. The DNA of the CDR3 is TGCAGTGCTACGGTAGCCGGGGACGAGCAGTACTTC.